These 30 T cell receptor beta chains were sequenced from one sample in a study of PD-1 blockade in classical Hodgkin lymphoma. Brentuximab vedotin exposure varied among the patients, all of whom had relapsed after autologous stem cell transplantation. Some clones are missing from TCRdb's copy, which holds only in-frame ones; the method was immunoSEQ multiplex PCR. Of 30,000 or so clones in the sample, around 82% were seen once. The specimen comprised peripheral blood mononuclear cells (PBMCs), sampled at baseline. The receptors were gathered from a human donor with classical Hodgkin lymphoma.

V and J are TRBV2 and TRBJ1-2; 7 bases align to TRBD1. The V segment lost 4 bases and the J segment 4 bases; nucleotides outside the gene matches: 3. Germline V gene sequence: CDR1 SNHLY, CDR2 FYNNEI. The CDR3 spans 13 residues. The CDR3 sequence: CASSADRVYGYTF. CDR3 coding DNA: TGTGCCAGCAGTGCTGACAGGGTCTATGGCTACACCTTC.

This clone was picked up a small number of times. This chain joins TRBV28 and TRBJ1-2, with D tentatively TRBD1 (5 bases). In germline, CDR1 is MDHEN, CDR2 SYDVKM. V was cut by 5 bases and J by 3 bases, with 13 bases left in between. The CDR3 is 14 amino acids. The CDR3 nucleotides are TGTGCCAGCAGTCTTGGGGCGAAGTACTATGGCTACACCTTC. This encodes CASSLGAKYYGYTF.

This clone was counted once. Compared with germline, one end of the junction differs, possibly owing to a read error. The V call is TRBV7-9, the J call TRBJ2-5; D is uncertain. This CDR3 has 13 amino acids. The germline V gene encodes CDR1 SEHNR and CDR2 FQNEAQ (reference sequence). The CDR3 region is CAGSLNGRETQYF. The CDR3 nucleotides read TGTGCCGGCAGCCTAAATGGGCGAGAGACCCAGTACTTC. Full variable domain (missing parts from reference TRBV7-9 and TRBJ2-5): DTGVSQNPRHKITKRGQNVTFRCDPISEHNRLYWYRQTLGQGPEFLTYFQNEAQLEKSRLLSDRFSAERPKGSFSTLEIQRTEQGDSAMYLCAGSLNGRETQYFGPGTRLLVL.

The V gene is TRBV5-8, the J gene TRBJ2-2; D remains ambiguous. Trimming took off 7 bases at V and 1 base at J, with 14 bases between the two ends. The CDR3 consists of 15 residues. Germline assignment: CDR1 SGHTS and CDR2 YDEGEE. CDR3: CASRLAWWNTGELFF. The CDR3 bases are TGTGCCAGCCGGTTGGCTTGGTGGAACACCGGGGAGCTGTTTTTT.

The rearrangement uses TRBV6-5 and TRBJ1-2; D remains unclear. Germline CDR1 MNHEY, CDR2 SVGAGI. V was clipped by 4 bases and J by 6 bases, with 12 bases between them. CDR3 size: 13 residues. The CDR3 nucleotides read TGTGCCAGCAGTTTTACCGCAATGAATGGCTACACCTTC. It translates to CASSFTAMNGYTF.

V is TRBV19 and J is TRBJ2-7; 7 bases match TRBD1. The germline gives CDR1 LNHDA, CDR2 SQIVND (reference sequence). This CDR3 region has 15 residues. Losses at the gene ends were 5 bases for V and 3 bases for J; bases not matched to a gene: 10. CDR3 sequence: CASSADRVWGYEQYF. In DNA, the CDR3 is TGTGCCAGTAGTGCCGACAGGGTATGGGGCTACGAGCAGTACTTC.

The CDR3 spells CASSLVGGDLDIQYF. CDR3 sequence (DNA): TGCGCCAGCAGCTTGGTTGGGGGAGACCTAGACATTCAGTACTTC. This sequence joins TRBV5-1 and TRBJ2-4; TRBD1 or TRBD2 may be the D gene (5 bases each). V was cut by 0 bases and J by 8 bases, with 15 bases left in between. The CDR3 is made up of 15 amino acids. Germline V gene lookup returns CDR1 SGHRS and CDR2 YFSETQ.

A note on this clone: Other nucleotide sequences in the sample specify the same CDR3. The J gene is TRBJ2-2, the V gene TRBV19, with 10 bases aligning to TRBD2. The germline CDR1 and CDR2 sequences are LNHDA and SQIVND (reference sequence). CDR3 length: 14 residues. V dropped 9 bases and J dropped 5; count of bases not matched to a gene: 6. This CDR3 is CASSSGGGTGELFF. DNA for the CDR3: TGTGCCAGCTCAAGCGGGGGGGGAACCGGGGAGCTGTTTTTT.

The V and J genes are TRBV4-3 and TRBJ1-2; TRBD1 might be the D (6 bases). CDR3 length equals 14 residues. From germline, CDR1 is LGHNA and CDR2 YSLEER. Trimming took 1 base from V and 4 from J, leaving 10 bases between them. CDR3 DNA: TGCGCCAGCAGCCAAGTTCAGGGGAGCTATGGCTACACCTTC. As protein: CASSQVQGSYGYTF.

The chain is built from TRBV30 and TRBJ2-7; 9 bases line up with TRBD2. The CDR3 contains 15 residues. The V and J ends lost 2 bases and 4 bases, in that order; junction bases with no gene match: 9. Germline V gene sequence: CDR1 GTSNPN, CDR2 SVGIG (reference sequence). CDR3 in DNA: TGTGCCTGGAGTAAGAGCGGGGGGTCTACATACGAGCAGTACTTC. Its translation: CAWSKSGGSTYEQYF.

The J gene is TRBJ1-6, the V gene TRBV14; possibly TRBD1 for D (6 bases). The CDR3 consists of 13 residues. V lost 4 bases and J 15 bases, leaving 16 bases between the germline ends. CDR1 and CDR2 (germline): SGHDN, FVKESK. The chain's CDR3 is CASSLAGGQRLHF. As DNA, the CDR3 is TGTGCCAGCAGCCTCGCTGGGGGGCAACGCCTCCACTTT.

V usage is TRBV5-6 and J usage is TRBJ2-7, with 10 bases fitting TRBD1. The CDR3 length is 14 residues. The germline gives CDR1 SGHDT, CDR2 YYEEEE. Losses at the gene ends were 4 bases for V and 9 bases for J; bases not matched to a gene: 10. CDR3 nucleotides: TGTGCCAGCAGCGGCCGGGACAGGGGAGGGGTGCAGTACTTC. The encoded protein is CASSGRDRGGVQYF.

CDR3 sequence reads: CSVPGQGITDTQYF. CDR3 nucleotides: TGCAGCGTCCCGGGACAAGGAATTACAGATACGCAGTATTTT. The chain couples TRBV29-1 to TRBJ2-3, with D tentatively TRBD1 (6 bases). With 6 bases removed from V and 3 bases from J, the gap between germline ends came to 16 bases. This CDR3 comprises 14 residues. From germline, CDR1 is SQVTM and CDR2 ANQGSEA.

The chain links TRBV10-3 to TRBJ2-7; a weak D match, TRBD1 (6 bases). V lost 6 bases and J lost 0, with 15 bases in between. CDR1 ENHRY and CDR2 SYGVKD come from the germline V gene. The CDR3 extends over 15 amino acids. The CDR3 region is CAISPGQRSSYEQYF. Written as DNA, the CDR3 is TGTGCCATCAGCCCCGGACAGAGGAGCTCCTACGAGCAGTACTTC.

This sequence joins TRBV30 and TRBJ1-4; tentative D call: TRBD1 (5 bases). Between the trimmed V and J ends, which lost 0 bases and 5 bases, there was a span of 13 bases. The germline V gene has CDR1 GTSNPN and CDR2 SVGIG (reference sequence). The length of the CDR3 is 15 residues. For the CDR3, the DNA is TGTGCCTGGAGTGTACGGGGGACGGGGAATGAAAAACTGTTTTTT. It specifies CAWSVRGTGNEKLFF.

This clone was seen more than once but under ten times. The chain has TRBV18 and TRBJ1-5; D not certain. Trimming removed 6 bases from V and 8 bases from J, with 17 bases in between. CDR1 is KGHSH, CDR2 LQKENI, per germline. This CDR3 is 14 amino acids long. The DNA for the CDR3 is TGTGCCAGCTCCCGCGGAGAGAGGTGGAAGCCCCAGCATTTT. Its protein product is CASSRGERWKPQHF. Supplemented by reference TRBV18 and TRBJ1-5, the full variable domain reads NAGVMQNPRHLVRRRGQEARLRCSPMKGHSHVYWYRQLPEEGLKFMVYLQKENIIDESGMPKERFSAEFPKEGPSILRIQQVVRGDSAAYFCASSRGERWKPQHFGDGTRLSIL.

This rearrangement joins TRBV29-1 to TRBJ1-2; 7 bases are shared with TRBD1. In germline, CDR1 is SQVTM, CDR2 ANQGSEA. This CDR3 has 15 residues. The J segment lost 0 bases and the V segment lost 2 bases, leaving 6 bases of the junction unmatched. The CDR3 coding sequence is TGCAGCGTTGAAAGGGGGCCTCGTTCTAACTATGGCTACACCTTC. This codes for CSVERGPRSNYGYTF.

The chain couples TRBV29-1 to TRBJ1-1, with D unclear. The CDR3 consists of 13 residues. V was trimmed by 2 bases and J by 0 bases, leaving 7 bases between them. Germline lookup yields CDR1 SQVTM and CDR2 ANQGSEA. The CDR3 region has the DNA TGCAGCGTTGAAACCAACATGAACACTGAAGCTTTCTTT. It translates to CSVETNMNTEAFF.

This chain joins TRBV7-8 and TRBJ1-3; D ambiguous. V was cut by 1 base and J by 3 bases, with 4 bases left in between. CDR1 and CDR2 (germline): SGHVS, FQNEAQ. This CDR3 is built from 13 residues. CDR3 loop: CASSLGGGNTIYF. DNA for the CDR3: TGTGCCAGCAGCTTAGGGGGTGGAAACACCATATATTTT.

The chain couples TRBV7-2 to TRBJ1-5; D is unclear. Germline values: CDR1 SGHTA, CDR2 FQGNSA. This CDR3 has 15 residues. V lost 5 bases and J lost 0, with 11 bases in between. The chain's CDR3 is CASSPSGSSNQPQHF. CDR3 sequence (DNA): TGTGCCAGCAGCCCATCCGGTAGTAGCAATCAGCCCCAGCATTTT.

The rearrangement links TRBV7-3 to TRBJ2-2; 10 nucleotides match TRBD2. The CDR3 runs 15 residues. Germline trimming cut 2 bases from V and 5 bases from J; bases unmatched to any gene: 2. The germline gives CDR1 SGHTA, CDR2 FQGTGA. The CDR3 is CASSLLAGDTGELFF. The DNA of the CDR3 is TGTGCCAGCAGCTTACTAGCGGGGGATACCGGGGAGCTGTTTTTT.

The chain employs TRBV5-1 and TRBJ1-1; the match to TRBD1 covers 8 bases. The germline V gene has CDR1 SGHRS and CDR2 YFSETQ. The CDR3 spans 14 residues. V shed 4 bases and J 3 bases; nucleotides not matched to a gene: 5. Here the CDR3 reads CASSLQGQDTEAFF. The CDR3 nucleotides read TGCGCCAGCAGCCTACAGGGACAGGACACTGAAGCTTTCTTT.

The chain carries TRBV6-4 and TRBJ2-3; TRBD2 aligns across 11 bases. The germline gives CDR1 MRHNA, CDR2 SNTAGT. Trimming at V came to 0 bases and at J to 4 bases, leaving 0 bases not matched to a gene. The CDR3 runs 15 residues. Here the CDR3 reads CASSDSSGGADTQYF. The DNA of the CDR3 is TGTGCCAGCAGTGACTCTAGCGGGGGGGCAGATACGCAGTATTTT.

This chain uses TRBV5-6 with TRBJ2-3; TRBD2 aligns across 7 bases. The junction had 10 bases not matched to a gene; V was cut back by 0 bases and J by 3 bases. CDR3 length: 17 residues. Germline CDR1 SGHDT, CDR2 YYEEEE. The CDR3 reads CASSLEGAGVWTDTQYF. The CDR3 DNA sequence: TGTGCCAGCAGCTTGGAAGGTGCGGGGGTGTGGACAGATACGCAGTATTTT.

This clone was observed a single time. The V and J genes are TRBV6-5 and TRBJ2-7; D perhaps matches TRBD1 (6 bases). Germline assignment: CDR1 MNHEY and CDR2 SVGAGI. Between the trimmed V and J ends, which lost 2 bases and 2 bases, there was a span of 13 bases. The CDR3 runs to 15 residues. The CDR3 sequence is CASSYGQGLTYEQYF. The DNA for the CDR3 is TGTGCCAGCAGTTACGGCCAGGGGTTGACCTACGAGCAGTACTTC.

CDR3 in DNA: TGTGCCAGCTCATCTCAGGGACTAGCGGGAGGAGAGACCCAGTACTTC. Its protein product is CASSSQGLAGGETQYF. The V gene is TRBV18, the J gene TRBJ2-5; 15 bases are shared with TRBD2. The CDR3 is 16 residues long. CDR1 KGHSH and CDR2 LQKENI come from the germline V gene. V dropped 5 bases and J dropped 4; count of bases not matched to a gene: 5.

As regards this clone: Other DNA sequences in this specimen translate into the identical CDR3. J is TRBJ2-7 and V is TRBV19; the D gene is possibly TRBD2 (7 bases). CDR3 length: 15 residues. With 3 bases removed from V and 2 bases from J, the gap between germline ends came to 14 bases. The germline V gene has CDR1 LNHDA and CDR2 SQIVND (reference sequence). Here the CDR3 DNA reads TGTGCCAGTAGTATCGGGCGGGGGCAGACCTACGAGCAGTACTTC. Translating it yields CASSIGRGQTYEQYF. Together with reference TRBV19 and TRBJ2-7, the CDR3 gives the full variable domain: DGGITQSPKYLFRKEGQNVTLSCEQNLNHDAMYWYRQDPGQGLRLIYYSQIVNDFQKGDIAEGYSVSREKKESFPLTVTSAQKNPTAFYLCASSIGRGQTYEQYFGPGTRLTVT.

This clone appeared a few times. The V call is TRBV18, the J call TRBJ1-1; TRBD1 might be the D (5 bases). V was shortened by 4 bases and J by 3 bases, with 9 bases between the two germline ends. The CDR3 consists of 13 residues. Per germline, CDR1 KGHSH and CDR2 LQKENI. CDR3 sequence: CASSLQDDTEAFF. CDR3 bases: TGTGCCAGCTCACTACAGGATGACACTGAAGCTTTCTTT.

J is TRBJ2-2 and V is TRBV6-6; TRBD1 agrees at 8 bases. V shed 2 bases, J shed 6 bases, and the junction held 5 bases outside the gene matches. The germline gives CDR1 MNHNY, CDR2 SVGAGI (reference sequence). CDR3 length: 15 residues. This chain's CDR3 is CASSYPQGVAGELFF. CDR3 DNA: TGTGCCAGCAGTTACCCACAGGGGGTTGCCGGGGAGCTGTTTTTT.

The V gene is TRBV7-9, the J gene TRBJ2-2; D is unclear. V dropped 5 bases and J dropped 6 bases, with 1 base sitting between them. CDR1 and CDR2 from the germline V gene are SEHNR and FQNEAQ (reference sequence). The CDR3 runs 10 residues. For the CDR3, the DNA is TGTGCCAGCAGCGCCGGGGAGCTGTTTTTT. Its protein is CASSAGELFF.